This T cell receptor (beta chain) was documented in a study of blood T cell repertoires in COVID-19. This clone was observed a single time. Generated by immunoSEQ multiplex PCR, the TCRdb table keeps only in-frame clones and is missing some. The data contain 250,000 or so clones, approximately 82% of them singletons. V lost 5 bases and J lost 3; bases outside the gene matches: 8. CDR1 is SEHNR and CDR2 is FQNEAQ in the germline V gene (reference sequence). The CDR3 has 15 amino acids. Input material: peripheral blood. The TCR comes from an elderly woman with acute or convalescent COVID-19. The chain combines TRBV7-9 with TRBJ1-2, with 8 bases that match TRBD1. As DNA, the CDR3 is TGTGCCAGCAGCACAACAGGGGGTTTGGACTATGGCTACACCTTC. It codes for CASSTTGGLDYGYTF.